The 32 T cell receptor beta chains reported below all come from one sample, sequenced in a study of tumor-infiltrating lymphocytes in primary liver carcinoma. Synthesis of TCR beta cDNA was carried out from 450 to 500 ng total RNA with a constant-region primer. Three nested multiplex PCR rounds of slightly modified ARM-PCR generated TCR beta libraries. Rounds one and two of PCR, each of roughly 10 cycles, were primed with TRBV1-TRBV30 forward primers and a C-beta reverse primer. TCRdb ran MiXCR on the multiplex PCR reads and lists one entry per CDR3 protein. The data show approximately 310,000 distinct CDR3 sequences, around three fifths seen once. Blood RNA was derived from unsorted whole blood, and germline DNA was extracted too. The sequenced material came from peripheral blood. The source of these receptors is a middle-aged man with primary liver carcinoma and hepatitis B virus infection.

As concerns this clonotype: A single base separates this from a much larger clone, so it may be a read error. V usage is TRBV12-3 or TRBV12-4 and J usage is TRBJ2-2; 9 nucleotides agree with TRBD2. This CDR3 spans 17 amino acids. The V gene end was trimmed by 2 bases and the J gene end by 4 bases; junction bases not matched to a gene: 8. The CDR3 loop reads CASSLSLAGVTTGELFF. The CDR3 DNA sequence: TGTGCCAGCAGTTTATCGTTAGCGGGAGTGACCACCGGGGAGCTGTTTTTT.

Regarding this clonotype: At one end the junction does not follow the germline gene, possibly because of a read error. This sequence joins TRBV10-1 and TRBJ2-1; 8 nucleotides match TRBD2. The CDR3 sequence is 14 residues long. Germline V gives CDR1 WNHNN, CDR2 SYGVQD (reference sequence). DNA for the CDR3: TGCGTCAGCAGTGAGACGGGGGGGGGCAATGAGCAGTTCTTC. Encoded protein: CVSSETGGGNEQFF.

For this clonotype: With a much larger clone just one base away, this may be a read error. V usage is TRBV6-5 and J usage is TRBJ2-2; D uncertain. Germline CDR1 is MNHEY and CDR2 is SVGAGI. The CDR3 runs 15 residues. V lost 2 bases to trimming and J lost 4 bases, with 11 bases between them. Written as DNA, the CDR3 is TGTGCCAGCAGTTACCGAGACAAGGGCACCGGGGAGCTGTTTTTT. Translating it yields CASSYRDKGTGELFF.

This chain links TRBV5-6 with TRBJ2-5, with a tentative D call TRBD1 (5 bases). Germline V CDR1 and CDR2: SGHDT, YYEEEE. Trimming stripped 6 bases from V and 7 bases from J, with 22 bases between. The CDR3 consists of 15 residues. CDR3 loop: CASTQGTGIRRTQYF. CDR3 in DNA: TGTGCCAGCACCCAAGGAACAGGTATCAGGCGGACCCAGTACTTC.

This clonotype is a singleton in its sample. The CDR3 spells CAIKPGEGTNEKLFF. The CDR3 DNA follows: TGTGCCATCAAGCCGGGAGAGGGAACTAATGAAAAACTGTTTTTT. The chain recombines TRBV10-3 with TRBJ1-4; D is uncertain. Per the germline V gene, CDR1 is ENHRY and CDR2 is SYGVKD. This CDR3 is 15 amino acids long. With 7 bases removed from V and 1 base from J, the gap between germline ends came to 13 bases.

The chain links TRBV6-5 to TRBJ2-1; 12 nucleotides align to TRBD2. The CDR3 sequence is 16 residues long. The germline gives CDR1 MNHEY, CDR2 SVGAGI. Trimming took 6 bases from V and 0 from J; bases not matched to a gene: 3. The CDR3 loop is CASSGLAGSSYNEQFF. The CDR3 DNA is TGTGCCAGCAGCGGACTAGCGGGAAGCTCCTACAATGAGCAGTTCTTC.

A note on this clonotype: One junction end disagrees with the germline gene, perhaps due to a read error. The chain recombines TRBV4-3 with TRBJ1-4; D is unclear. Germline V gene lookup returns CDR1 LGHNA and CDR2 YSLEER. This CDR3 spans 16 amino acids. CDR3 residues: CVSSQGSLRSNEKLLF. The CDR3 DNA is TGTGTCAGCAGCCAAGGGTCCCTTCGGTCTAATGAAAAACTGTTATTT.

This clonotype came up once. CDR3 bases: TGTGCCAGCAGTTATGCCACAGTATTCTCCTACGAGCAGTACTTC. Protein sequence: CASSYATVFSYEQYF. The rearrangement uses TRBV28 and TRBJ2-7; D call uncertain. Germline V gene lookup returns CDR1 MDHEN and CDR2 SYDVKM. The CDR3 is 15 amino acids. Trimming took 4 bases from V and 0 from J, leaving 13 bases between them.

The V call is TRBV30, the J call TRBJ1-5, with D maybe TRBD1 (5 bases). V lost 7 bases to trimming and J lost 7 bases, with 14 bases between them. The CDR3 is 12 amino acids. Germline values: CDR1 GTSNPN, CDR2 SVGIG (reference sequence). For the CDR3, the DNA is TGTGCCTTTTCCCCGGGGGGGCAGCCCCAGCATTTT. The encoded protein is CAFSPGGQPQHF.

To note about this clonotype: One junction end disagrees with the germline gene, perhaps due to a read error. The V gene is TRBV6-5, the J gene TRBJ2-5; D unclear. The CDR3 is made up of 14 amino acids. The germline V gene has CDR1 MNHEY and CDR2 SVGAGI. The CDR3 reads CVSSRIGAQEAQYF. CDR3 bases: TGTGTCAGCAGCAGAATCGGAGCCCAAGAGGCCCAGTACTTC.

Turning to this clonotype: This may be a read error, as it is one base from a much larger clone. The rearrangement links TRBV10-3 to TRBJ2-7; no clear D. The CDR3 totals 13 residues. Germline lookup yields CDR1 ENHRY and CDR2 SYGVKD. The V end was cut by 10 bases, the J end by 2 bases, with 15 bases between. CDR3 loop: CATVKATTYEQYF. The CDR3, as DNA: TGTGCCACCGTTAAGGCCACAACCTACGAGCAGTACTTC.

This clonotype showed up just a few times. A much larger clone lies one base from this, so it may be a read error. This rearrangement joins TRBV4-2 to TRBJ1-3, with D uncertain. Germline loops: CDR1 LGHNA, CDR2 YNFKEQ. This CDR3 has 15 amino acids. The DNA for the CDR3 is TGTGTCAGCAGCCAAGACTACTGGGCTGGAAACACCATATATTTT. Translated, it gives CVSSQDYWAGNTIYF.

Points on this clonotype: The CDR3 does not end in the conserved phenylalanine or tryptophan, so this is likely a read error. The chain joins TRBV11-2 to TRBJ2-7, with 13 nucleotides matching TRBD2. The CDR3 totals 14 residues. Looked up from germline, CDR1 is SGHAT and CDR2 is FQNNGV. For the CDR3, the DNA is TGTTCCAGCAGCTTAGGACTAGCGGGAGCCGAGCAGTACATC. This gives the protein CSSSLGLAGAEQYI.

The chain carries TRBV6-6 and TRBJ2-7; TRBD1 matches 8 bases. CDR3 length: 12 amino acids. The germline CDR1 and CDR2 sequences are MNHNY and SVGAGI (reference sequence). Trimming took 5 bases from V and 9 from J; bases not matched to a gene: 6. CDR3 DNA: TGTGCCAGCAGTGACAGGGGCCACGTGCAGTACTTC. It translates to CASSDRGHVQYF.

This clonotype was counted at least ten times. V is TRBV6-1 and J is TRBJ2-7; D is perhaps TRBD1 or TRBD2 (5 bases each). Between the trimmed V and J ends, which lost 11 bases and 4 bases, there was a span of 9 bases. The CDR3 is made up of 10 amino acids. Looked up from germline, CDR1 is MNHNS and CDR2 is SASEGT. This CDR3 is CAVWGYEQYF. Written as DNA, the CDR3 is TGTGCCGTCTGGGGGTACGAGCAGTACTTC.

This clonotype occurred a few times. V and J are TRBV28 and TRBJ1-5; D ambiguous. CDR3 length equals 15 residues. Looked up from germline, CDR1 is MDHEN and CDR2 is SYDVKM. The V end was cut by 4 bases, the J end by 0 bases, with 10 bases between. The CDR3 DNA sequence: TGTGCCAGCAGTTCTACAGATTATAGCAATCAGCCCCAGCATTTT. Amino acids: CASSSTDYSNQPQHF. The complete variable domain, with remaining parts taken from reference TRBV28 and TRBJ1-5, reads DVKVTQSSRYLVKRTGEKVFLECVQDMDHENMFWYRQDPGLGLRLIYFSYDVKMKEKGDIPEGYSVSREKKERFSLILESASTNQTSMYLCASSSTDYSNQPQHFGDGTRLSIL.

With respect to this clonotype: The junction shows a germline mismatch at one end, possibly a read error. The rearrangement joins TRBV10-3 to TRBJ2-1; 9 bases line up with TRBD2. The germline gives CDR1 ENHRY, CDR2 SYGVKD. The CDR3 sequence is 15 residues long. CDR3 DNA: TGTGCCATCAAATCTAGCAGCGGGAGGAGGAATGGGCAGTTCTTC. Encoded protein: CAIKSSSGRRNGQFF.

This clonotype came up once. The rearrangement uses TRBV11-2 and TRBJ2-3; 14 nucleotides agree with TRBD2. The V gene's germline CDR1 is SGHAT and CDR2 FQNNGV. The CDR3 is 16 amino acids. CDR3 sequence (DNA): TGTACCAACAGCCAGGGACTAGCGGGAGTTAAGGATACGCAGTATTTT. It encodes CTNSQGLAGVKDTQYF.

This clonotype was detected only once. Lacking the conserved final phenylalanine or tryptophan, this CDR3 likely reflects a read error. J is TRBJ1-6 and V is TRBV30, with D uncertain. The germline V and J ends were trimmed by 4 bases and 6 bases, with 16 bases remaining between them. CDR1 is GTSNPN, CDR2 SVGIG, per germline (reference sequence). This CDR3 is 15 amino acids long. The CDR3 DNA reads TGTGCCTGGAATGTAGTCGGGATGAGTAATTCACCCCTCCACTGT. As protein: CAWNVVGMSNSPLHC.

Concerning this clonotype itself: Relative to the germline gene, one junction end is altered; a read error may explain this. This chain joins TRBV11-2 and TRBJ2-3; D may match TRBD1 or TRBD2 (5 bases each). The germline gives CDR1 SGHAT, CDR2 FQNNGV. The CDR3 covers 16 residues. CDR3 sequence: CASRQLEATGTGTQYF. The CDR3 coding sequence is TGTGCCAGCAGACAACTAGAAGCGACGGGCACAGGTACGCAGTATTTT.

Remarks on this clonotype: It may be a read error: a sequence one base away is much more abundant. The chain is built from TRBV6-1 and TRBJ2-1; D is unresolved. This CDR3 has 16 residues. Germline values: CDR1 MNHNS, CDR2 SASEGT. DNA for the CDR3: TGTGCCAGCAGCCCAACCCCTGCGGAAAACAACAATGAGCAGCTCTTC. Translating gives CASSPTPAENNNEQLF.

A remark on this clonotype: The junction differs from germline at one of its ends, possibly a read error. This sequence joins TRBV29-1 and TRBJ2-3; D remains unclear. Per the germline V gene, CDR1 is SQVTM and CDR2 is ANQGSEA. The CDR3 has 11 amino acids. CDR3 sequence (DNA): TGCAGCGTCGGCAGTACAGATCCGCAGTATTTT. Translating gives CSVGSTDPQYF.

As for this clonotype: This may arise from a read error, as a much more abundant clone is one base away. The V and J genes are TRBV29-1 and TRBJ1-1; D is possibly TRBD1 (5 bases). Germline CDR1 reads SQVTM; CDR2 reads ANQGSEA. The CDR3 loop spans 16 amino acids. The CDR3 sequence is CSVEDPGGGGVGEASF. The CDR3 region has the DNA TGCAGCGTTGAAGATCCCGGGGGTGGAGGAGTCGGTGAAGCTTCCTTT.

CDR3 bases: TGCAGCGGGGACCCAGCTAACACTGAAGCTTTCTTT. Protein: CSGDPANTEAFF. The J gene is TRBJ1-1, the V gene TRBV29-1, with D possibly TRBD1 on 5 matching bases. Trimming removed 7 bases from V and 2 bases from J, with 11 bases in between. Germline values: CDR1 SQVTM, CDR2 ANQGSEA. This CDR3 comprises 12 residues.

This clonotype has more than one count but fewer than ten. The chain joins TRBV28 to TRBJ1-5, with a weak D call TRBD1 (5 bases). Germline V gene data show CDR1 as MDHEN and CDR2 as SYDVKM. Trimming stripped 3 bases from V and 7 bases from J, with 7 bases between. The CDR3 is 12 amino acids. This CDR3 reads CASSFQGQPQHF. CDR3 bases: TGTGCCAGCAGTTTCCAGGGACAGCCCCAGCATTTT.

This clonotype was observed many times. The chain uses TRBV6-1 and TRBJ1-4; TRBD1 is a possible D gene (6 bases). Per germline, CDR1 MNHNS and CDR2 SASEGT. V dropped 4 bases and J dropped 6 bases, with 18 bases sitting between them. CDR3 length: 16 residues. Here the CDR3 reads CASSVNYRAIDEKLFF. The CDR3 nucleotides read TGTGCCAGCAGTGTTAATTACAGGGCAATCGATGAAAAACTGTTTTTT.

With respect to this clonotype: An end of the junction does not agree with germline; a read error may underlie this. J is TRBJ2-1 and V is TRBV12-3 or TRBV12-4; perhaps TRBD2 as D (5 bases). The CDR3 is made up of 14 amino acids. The CDR3 DNA sequence: TGTCCCAGTAGTATTACCGGGATTTCCGATGAGCAGTTCTTC. As protein: CPSSITGISDEQFF.

In its sample, this clonotype was seen a few times. The chain joins TRBV5-6 to TRBJ2-1; 9 nucleotides line up with TRBD1. The germline V gene has CDR1 SGHDT and CDR2 YYEEEE. Germline trimming cut 2 bases from V and 7 bases from J; bases unmatched to any gene: 7. The CDR3 consists of 15 residues. The CDR3 nucleotides are TGTGCCAGCAGCTTCCGGGACAGGGTTGTGAATGAGCAGTTCTTC. The encoded protein is CASSFRDRVVNEQFF.

A remark on this clonotype: A much larger clonotype is one base distant, so this may be a read error. This chain uses TRBV6-1 with TRBJ2-7, with 7 bases that match TRBD1. Looked up from germline, CDR1 is MNHNS and CDR2 is SASEGT. The trim removed 0 bases at V and 3 bases at J, leaving 8 bases unmatched. This CDR3 is built from 16 residues. The CDR3 is CASSEAPEAGGYEQYF. The CDR3 DNA reads TGTGCCAGCAGTGAAGCCCCCGAGGCAGGGGGCTACGAGCAGTACTTC.

With regard to this clonotype: An end of the junction does not agree with germline; a read error may underlie this. V gene TRBV7-9 combines with J gene TRBJ2-3; 7 bases fit TRBD2. The CDR3 consists of 17 residues. Per germline, CDR1 SEHNR and CDR2 FQNEAQ (reference sequence). The CDR3 sequence is CVSSKEGSGASRSTQYF. The CDR3 region has the DNA TGTGTCAGCAGCAAAGAGGGCAGCGGGGCCAGCAGGAGTACGCAGTATTTT. Full variable domain (remainder filled in from reference TRBV7-9 and TRBJ2-3): DTGVSQNPRHKITKRGQNVTFRCDPISEHNRLYWYRQTLGQGPEFLTYFQNEAQLEKSRLLSDRFSAERPKGSFSTLEIQRTEQGDSAMYLCVSSKEGSGASRSTQYFGPGTRLTVL.

Concerning this clonotype itself: One end of the junction does not line up with germline, which may come from a read error. The V and J genes are TRBV5-4 and TRBJ2-7, with D perhaps TRBD2 (5 bases). The CDR3 has 12 amino acids. CDR1 and CDR2 from the germline V gene are SGHNT and YYREEE (reference sequence). CDR3 loop: CANSPDSYEQYF. DNA for the CDR3: TGTGCCAACAGCCCGGACTCATACGAGCAGTACTTC.

The chain employs TRBV5-1 and TRBJ2-7; TRBD2 matches at 7 bases. V shed 2 bases, J shed 0 bases, and the junction held 5 bases outside the gene matches. This CDR3 spans 15 amino acids. Germline V lookup: CDR1 SGHRS, CDR2 YFSETQ. CDR3 DNA sequence: TGCGCCAGCAGCTTTCTAGCGGATAGCTCCTACGAGCAGTACTTC. Its translation is CASSFLADSSYEQYF. Looking up the rest from reference TRBV5-1 and TRBJ2-7 gives the full variable domain: KAGVTQTPRYLIKTRGQQVTLSCSPISGHRSVSWYQQTPGQGLQFLFEYFSETQRNKGNFPGRFSGRQFSNSRSEMNVSTLELGDSALYLCASSFLADSSYEQYFGPGTRLTVT.